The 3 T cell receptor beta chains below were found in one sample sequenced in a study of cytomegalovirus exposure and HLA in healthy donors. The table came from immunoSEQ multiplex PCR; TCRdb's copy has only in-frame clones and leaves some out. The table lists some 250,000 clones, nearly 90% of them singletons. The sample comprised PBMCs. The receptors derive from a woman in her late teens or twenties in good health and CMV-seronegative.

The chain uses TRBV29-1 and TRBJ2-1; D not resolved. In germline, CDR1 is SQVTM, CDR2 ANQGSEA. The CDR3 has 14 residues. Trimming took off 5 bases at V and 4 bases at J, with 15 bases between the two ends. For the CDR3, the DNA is TGCAGCGTTCAGTGGGCAGATATTTACAATGAGCAGTTCTTC. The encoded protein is CSVQWADIYNEQFF.

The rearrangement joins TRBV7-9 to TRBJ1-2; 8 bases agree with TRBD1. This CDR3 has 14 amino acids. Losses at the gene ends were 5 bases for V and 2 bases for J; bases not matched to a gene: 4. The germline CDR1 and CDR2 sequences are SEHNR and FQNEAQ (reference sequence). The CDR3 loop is CASSRTGQNYGYTF. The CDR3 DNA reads TGTGCCAGCAGCCGGACAGGGCAAAACTATGGCTACACCTTC.

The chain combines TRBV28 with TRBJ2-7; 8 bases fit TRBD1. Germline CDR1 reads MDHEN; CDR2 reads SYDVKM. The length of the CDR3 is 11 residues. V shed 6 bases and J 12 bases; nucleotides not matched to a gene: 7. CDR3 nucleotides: TGTGCCAGCAGGGACAGGGCTTCACCGTACTTC. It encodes CASRDRASPYF.